Below are 5 T cell receptor beta chains sequenced from a single sample in a study of graft-versus-host responses after intestinal transplantation. Clones were read by immunoSEQ multiplex PCR, and TCRdb kept only the in-frame ones, dropping some. The table includes about 26,000 clones, around 76% detected once. For these receptors, no antigen is known. Specimen: unstimulated CD4+ T cells sorted from spleen or lymph node cells, collected before intestinal transplant. The receptor source for this set is a human donor who received an intestinal transplant.

The J gene is TRBJ2-7, the V gene TRBV6-1; 13 nucleotides align to TRBD2. The V and J ends lost 7 bases and 5 bases, in that order; junction bases with no gene match: 5. The CDR3 runs 14 residues. CDR1 and CDR2 from the germline V gene are MNHNS and SASEGT. The CDR3: CASIWTSGRDEQYF. The CDR3 DNA sequence: TGTGCCAGCATTTGGACTAGCGGGAGAGACGAGCAGTACTTC.

V and J are TRBV9 and TRBJ2-1; TRBD2 matches 13 bases. Germline V gene sequence: CDR1 SGDLS, CDR2 YYNGEE. The CDR3 covers 17 residues. V shed 0 bases and J 5 bases; nucleotides not matched to a gene: 5. The CDR3 DNA reads as TGTGCCAGCAGCGTAGGACTAGCGGGAGGAAAGAACAATGAGCAGTTCTTC. Its translation is CASSVGLAGGKNNEQFF.

The chain links TRBV5-1 to TRBJ1-1, with 8 bases lining up with TRBD1. The CDR3 extends over 14 amino acids. V gave up 6 bases and J gave up 3 bases; unmatched junction bases: 7. CDR1 SGHRS and CDR2 YFSETQ come from the germline V gene. Here the CDR3 DNA reads TGCGCCAGCAACCTACAGGGGGTTGACACTGAAGCTTTCTTT. It encodes CASNLQGVDTEAFF.

The V and J genes are TRBV19 and TRBJ2-3; 8 nucleotides match TRBD2. Germline trimming cut 5 bases from V and 4 bases from J; bases unmatched to any gene: 2. The CDR3 is 13 amino acids. Germline loops: CDR1 LNHDA, CDR2 SQIVND (reference sequence). This chain's CDR3 is CASSRGGADTQYF. DNA for the CDR3: TGTGCCAGTAGTCGGGGGGGAGCAGATACGCAGTATTTT. The full variable domain, with the rest looked up from reference TRBV19 and TRBJ2-3, is DGGITQSPKYLFRKEGQNVTLSCEQNLNHDAMYWYRQDPGQGLRLIYYSQIVNDFQKGDIAEGYSVSREKKESFPLTVTSAQKNPTAFYLCASSRGGADTQYFGPGTRLTVL.

The genes are TRBV18 and TRBJ2-7, with D maybe TRBD2 (5 bases). V shed 2 bases and J shed 3 bases, with 11 bases lying between them. The CDR3 has 14 residues. CDR1 and CDR2 from the germline V gene are KGHSH and LQKENI. The CDR3 protein is CASSPEFGVYEQYF. The CDR3 bases are TGTGCCAGCTCACCAGAGTTCGGGGTCTACGAGCAGTACTTC.